The sequence of this T cell receptor beta chain was determined in a study of cytomegalovirus exposure and HLA in healthy donors. Study-wide results and limits: Cytomegalovirus-associated TCR beta chains were listed, numbering more than 150. It was found in a later analysis that first-cohort TCR clusters tended to co-occur in the 130 or so validation repertoires.

Using immunoSEQ multiplex PCR, the repertoire was profiled, and TCRdb retains in-frame clones only, with some absent. The data show approximately 49,000 clones, around nine tenths seen once. In the case of this clone: Its antigen remains unidentified.

Germline CDR1 LNHDA, CDR2 SQIVND (reference sequence). The CDR3 length is 17 residues. Trimming pared 2 bases from V and 6 bases from J, leaving 19 bases between. Sequenced material: PBMCs. V is TRBV19 and J is TRBJ2-2; D may be TRBD2 (5 bases). This sequence originates from a man aged 18 to 30 in good health and CMV-seronegative. CDR3 bases: TGTGCCAGTAGTATAAGAGTGGCAGCGGAAAGGGCCGGGGAGCTGTTTTTT. Its protein is CASSIRVAAERAGELFF.